The text below deals with one T cell receptor beta chain. Its antigen is unknown. The record originates from a study of cytomegalovirus exposure and HLA in healthy donors. This CDR3 has 13 residues. CDR1 and CDR2 from the germline V gene are MDHEN and SYDVKM. The V and J ends lost 6 bases and 5 bases respectively, with 13 bases between them. The study ran its PCR with 60 Vbeta and 13 Jbeta primers. The table came from immunoSEQ multiplex PCR; TCRdb's copy has only in-frame clones and leaves some out. The sample records 55,000 to 65,000 clones, 65% to 90% being singletons. General study results and limits: As was reported, the HLA-A and HLA-B alleles of most subjects were accurately predicted from TCR beta sequences. Later analysis associated a missense DCLRE1C variant with TCR beta V- and J-gene trimming. Presence/absence analysis assumed near-uniform sequencing depth across donors.

Investigators did not record CMV serostatus for this donor. The V call is TRBV28, the J call TRBJ2-5, with D possibly being TRBD1 (5 bases). Input material: PBMCs. The receptor's source is a human donor in good health. The chain's CDR3 is CASRVTGLETQYF. The CDR3 bases are TGTGCCAGCAGGGTCACAGGTCTCGAGACCCAGTACTTC. Drawing the rest from reference TRBV28 and TRBJ2-5, the complete variable domain is DVKVTQSSRYLVKRTGEKVFLECVQDMDHENMFWYRQDPGLGLRLIYFSYDVKMKEKGDIPEGYSVSREKKERFSLILESASTNQTSMYLCASRVTGLETQYFGPGTRLLVL.